Below are 7 T cell receptor beta chains sequenced from a single sample in a study of blood T cell repertoires in COVID-19. Some clones are missing from TCRdb's copy, which holds only in-frame ones; the method was immunoSEQ multiplex PCR. This sample has some 140,000 clones, with about 86% found just once. What was sequenced was PBMCs or T cells enriched from blood (not recorded which). These receptors were obtained from a man in his forties with acute COVID-19.

V and J are TRBV5-1 and TRBJ2-3, with D hard to call. CDR3 length: 13 residues. Germline V CDR1 and CDR2: SGHRS, YFSETQ. Trimming left V 2 bases short and J 0 bases short, with 4 bases between. The CDR3 DNA reads as TGCGCCAGCAGCTTCGAGAGCACAGATACGCAGTATTTT. It translates to CASSFESTDTQYF.

The V call is TRBV4-2, the J call TRBJ2-7; 11 bases are shared with TRBD2. Germline CDR1 and CDR2: LGHNA and YNFKEQ. CDR3 length: 15 residues. V was clipped by 4 bases and J by 2 bases; unmatched bases: 4. The CDR3 nucleotides are TGTGCCAGCAGCCCGACTAGCGGGACAACCTACGAGCAGTACTTC. It is translated as CASSPTSGTTYEQYF.

This chain uses TRBV6-6 with TRBJ2-2, with TRBD1 matching over 9 bases. In germline, CDR1 is MNHNY, CDR2 SVGAGI (reference sequence). Unmatched junction bases numbered 6, after V lost 5 bases and J lost 5 bases. The length of the CDR3 is 15 residues. The DNA of the CDR3 is TGTGCCAGCAGTCTAGCCGGGACAGGGACCGGGGAGCTGTTTTTT. It is translated as CASSLAGTGTGELFF.

The CDR3 coding sequence is TGCGCCAGCACCCTGTCGACTAGCGGAAACTACGAGCAGTACTTC. This sequence encodes CASTLSTSGNYEQYF. The chain has TRBV10-1 and TRBJ2-7; TRBD2 aligns across 9 bases. This CDR3 is built from 15 residues. Germline V gene data show CDR1 as WNHNN and CDR2 as SYGVQD (reference sequence). Germline trimming cut 7 bases from V and 3 bases from J; bases unmatched to any gene: 10.

The CDR3 DNA follows: TGTGCCAGCAGCTTACGGACAGGGTATGGCTACACCTTC. Translating it yields CASSLRTGYGYTF. V is TRBV7-8 and J is TRBJ1-2; 8 nucleotides line up with TRBD1. CDR3 length: 13 amino acids. V was pared by 2 bases and J by 5 bases, with 1 base of the junction left unmatched. Germline V gives CDR1 SGHVS, CDR2 FQNEAQ.

The chain carries TRBV28 and TRBJ2-7; the match to TRBD1 covers 8 bases. This CDR3 comprises 15 residues. Unmatched junction bases numbered 11, after V lost 7 bases and J lost 3 bases. The germline V gene has CDR1 MDHEN and CDR2 SYDVKM. CDR3 in amino acids: CASNPPGQELYEQYF. CDR3 DNA sequence: TGTGCCAGCAACCCCCCGGGACAGGAGCTCTACGAGCAGTACTTC.

The chain is built from TRBV2 and TRBJ2-2; a weak D match, TRBD1 (6 bases). CDR1 SNHLY and CDR2 FYNNEI come from the germline V gene. V was cut by 10 bases and J by 3 bases, with 18 bases left in between. CDR3 length: 15 residues. This chain's CDR3 is CATWNEQGYTGELFF. The CDR3 DNA sequence: TGTGCCACCTGGAACGAACAGGGATACACCGGGGAGCTGTTTTTT.